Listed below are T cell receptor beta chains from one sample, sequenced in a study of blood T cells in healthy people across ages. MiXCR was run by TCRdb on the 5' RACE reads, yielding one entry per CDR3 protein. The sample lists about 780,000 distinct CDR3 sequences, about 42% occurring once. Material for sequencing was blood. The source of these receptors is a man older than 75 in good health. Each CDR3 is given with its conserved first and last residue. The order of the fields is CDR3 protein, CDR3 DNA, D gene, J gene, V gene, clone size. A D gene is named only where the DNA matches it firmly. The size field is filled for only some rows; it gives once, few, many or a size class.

CDR3aa: CASSLGGGGEQYF
CDR3nt: TGTGCCAGCAGTTTAGGAGGAGGAGGCGAGCAGTACTTC
d_gene: -
j_gene: TRBJ2-7
v_gene: TRBV12-3/TRBV12-4
abundance: many

CDR3aa: CSAGTSGRGEQYF
CDR3nt: TGCAGCGCCGGGACTAGCGGGAGGGGCGAGCAGTACTTC
d_gene: TRBD2
j_gene: TRBJ2-7
v_gene: TRBV29-1
abundance: few

CDR3aa: CASSSVGRADTQYF
CDR3nt: TGCGCCAGCAGCTCCGTAGGCCGGGCAGATACGCAGTATTTT
d_gene: -
j_gene: TRBJ2-3
v_gene: TRBV5-1
abundance: few

CDR3aa: CASSLFQGSEQFF
CDR3nt: TGTGCCAGCAGCTTATTTCAAGGGAGTGAGCAGTTCTTC
d_gene: -
j_gene: TRBJ2-1
v_gene: TRBV7-9
abundance: once

CDR3aa: CATRQGGYGYTF
CDR3nt: TGTGCCACCCGACAGGGAGGATATGGCTACACCTTC
d_gene: TRBD1
j_gene: TRBJ1-2
v_gene: TRBV28
abundance: -

CDR3aa: CASSDRTDSYEQYF
CDR3nt: TGTGCCAGCAGTGACCGGACAGACTCCTACGAGCAGTACTTC
d_gene: -
j_gene: TRBJ2-7
v_gene: TRBV6-1
abundance: few

CDR3aa: CASNLAGGSSYNEQFF
CDR3nt: TGTGCCAGCAACCTAGCGGGGGGAAGCTCCTACAATGAGCAGTTCTTC
d_gene: TRBD2
j_gene: TRBJ2-1
v_gene: TRBV6-2/TRBV6-3
abundance: few

CDR3aa: CASSRRDTTRRETQYF
CDR3nt: TGTGCCAGCAGCAGACGGGACACTACTCGGCGAGAGACCCAGTACTTC
d_gene: -
j_gene: TRBJ2-5
v_gene: TRBV6-6
abundance: few

CDR3aa: CASSQEQGLETQYF
CDR3nt: TGCGCCAGCAGCCAAGAACAGGGTTTGGAGACCCAGTACTTC
d_gene: -
j_gene: TRBJ2-5
v_gene: TRBV4-3
abundance: -

CDR3aa: CASSDAGTGELFF
CDR3nt: TGTGCCAGCAGTGACGCGGGGACCGGGGAGCTGTTTTTT
d_gene: -
j_gene: TRBJ2-2
v_gene: TRBV6-4
abundance: -

CDR3aa: CASSPPMGYHEQYF
CDR3nt: TGTGCCAGCTCACCACCCATGGGGTACCACGAGCAGTACTTC
d_gene: -
j_gene: TRBJ2-7
v_gene: TRBV18
abundance: -

CDR3aa: CASSPTLAAGESETQYF
CDR3nt: TGTGCCAGCAGTCCTACCCTAGCTGCGGGAGAATCGGAGACCCAGTACTTC
d_gene: TRBD2
j_gene: TRBJ2-5
v_gene: TRBV28
abundance: -

CDR3aa: CAISGRSTDTQYF
CDR3nt: TGTGCCATCAGTGGCAGGAGCACAGATACGCAGTATTTT
d_gene: -
j_gene: TRBJ2-3
v_gene: TRBV10-3
abundance: -

CDR3aa: CASSPRTVATNEKLFF
CDR3nt: TGTGCCAGCAGCCCGCGGACGGTTGCAACTAATGAAAAACTGTTTTTT
d_gene: -
j_gene: TRBJ1-4
v_gene: TRBV7-2
abundance: -

CDR3aa: CASSFGIAARTDTQYF
CDR3nt: TGTGCCAGCAGCTTCGGGATAGCGGCCCGCACAGATACGCAGTATTTT
d_gene: -
j_gene: TRBJ2-3
v_gene: TRBV11-2
abundance: -

CDR3aa: CSAIRVSSYNEQYF
CDR3nt: TGCAGTGCTATCCGAGTGAGCTCCTACAATGAGCAGTACTTC
d_gene: -
j_gene: TRBJ2-7
v_gene: TRBV20-1
abundance: few

CDR3aa: CASSPWGTVYNEQFF
CDR3nt: TGTGCCAGCAGCCCTTGGGGGACAGTATACAATGAGCAGTTCTTC
d_gene: TRBD1
j_gene: TRBJ2-1
v_gene: TRBV7-8
abundance: few

CDR3aa: CSASPLTEIDYGYTF
CDR3nt: TGCAGTGCTAGTCCCCTGACGGAAATTGACTATGGCTACACCTTC
d_gene: -
j_gene: TRBJ1-2
v_gene: TRBV20-1
abundance: -

CDR3aa: CASSFGTGGGTGELFF
CDR3nt: TGTGCCAGCAGCTTTGGGACAGGGGGAGGCACCGGGGAGCTGTTTTTT
d_gene: TRBD1
j_gene: TRBJ2-2
v_gene: TRBV7-9
abundance: -

CDR3aa: CASRAYGSNNEQYF
CDR3nt: TGTGCCAGCAGGGCGTACGGGAGTAATAACGAGCAGTACTTC
d_gene: -
j_gene: TRBJ2-7
v_gene: TRBV27
abundance: -

CDR3aa: CASSPQSGHTDTQYF
CDR3nt: TGTGCCAGCAGTCCCCAGAGTGGCCACACAGATACGCAGTATTTT
d_gene: -
j_gene: TRBJ2-3
v_gene: TRBV27
abundance: -